Listed below are T cell receptor beta chains from one sample, sequenced in a study of Ad26.COV2.S vaccination and SARS-CoV-2 variants. TCRdb's copy holds only in-frame clones and misses some; the assay was immunoSEQ multiplex PCR. The repertoire holds a few hundred thousand clones, with about 90% as singletons. This sample comprised peripheral blood, obtained in a trial of Ad26.COV2.S vaccine versus placebo. Receptor source: a person aged 18 to 59 who received the Ad26.COV2.S COVID-19 vaccine or a placebo. Each CDR3 is given with its conserved first and last residue. Each record gives: D gene, V gene, clone size, J gene, CDR3 DNA, CDR3 protein. D genes are given only for firm matches. Clone size is stated in some rows and not others, as once, few, many or a class when expanded.

TRBD1	TRBV2	once	TRBJ1-4	TGTGCCAGCACCCTGTTAGGACAGGGGAGTGAAAAACTGTTTTTT	CASTLLGQGSEKLFF
TRBD1	TRBV9	once	TRBJ2-7	TGTGCCAGCAGCGCTGGGACAGGGATTTACGAGCAGTACTTC	CASSAGTGIYEQYF
TRBD2	TRBV27	-	TRBJ2-5	TGTGCCAGCAGTTTATCGGTAGCGGGAGGGTTTGAGACCCAGTACTTC	CASSLSVAGGFETQYF
-	TRBV6-2/TRBV6-3	-	TRBJ1-4	TGTGCCAGCAGCAAGCTACTGGACAGTAATGAAAAACTGTTTTTT	CASSKLLDSNEKLFF
-	TRBV5-4	-	TRBJ2-5	TGTGCCAGCAGCTTGGCCGGGGAGGCCTTTAAAGAGACCCAGTACTTC	CASSLAGEAFKETQYF
TRBD1	TRBV5-1	-	TRBJ2-3	TGCGCCAGCAAATTCAGGGGGTCAGATACGCAGTATTTT	CASKFRGSDTQYF
-	TRBV21-1	-	TRBJ2-7	TGTGCCAGCAGCAAAGGCTTACTAGCGGGAGGGCCGTACGAGCAGTACTTC	CASSKGLLAGGPYEQYF
-	TRBV28	-	TRBJ2-7	TGTGCCAGCAGTCTAGGAGCTAGCGACTCCTACGAGCAGTACTTC	CASSLGASDSYEQYF
TRBD2	TRBV7-9	-	TRBJ2-5	TGTGCCAGCAGCTTAAGAGGGGAGGGGGAGACCCAGTACTTC	CASSLRGEGETQYF
-	TRBV7-3	-	TRBJ2-5	TGTGCCAGCAGCTTAAGCTGGGAAGAGACCCAGTACTTC	CASSLSWEETQYF
-	TRBV4-1	-	TRBJ2-2	TGCGCCAGCAGCAAGGCGGTAGCGACCGGGGAGCTGTTTTTT	CASSKAVATGELFF
-	TRBV5-1	-	TRBJ2-2	TGCGCCAGCAGCTTGCAGCAGGGTATAGGGGAGCTGTTTTTT	CASSLQQGIGELFF